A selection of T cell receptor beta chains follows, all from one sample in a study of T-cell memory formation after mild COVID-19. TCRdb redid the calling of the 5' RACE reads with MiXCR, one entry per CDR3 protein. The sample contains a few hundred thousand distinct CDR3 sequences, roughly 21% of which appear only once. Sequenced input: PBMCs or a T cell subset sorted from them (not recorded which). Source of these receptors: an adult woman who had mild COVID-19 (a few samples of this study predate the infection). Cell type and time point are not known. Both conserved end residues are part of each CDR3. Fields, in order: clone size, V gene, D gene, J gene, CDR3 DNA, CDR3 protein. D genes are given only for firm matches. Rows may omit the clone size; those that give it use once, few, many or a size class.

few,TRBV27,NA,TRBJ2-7,TGTGCCAGCAGTTTAACCCTGACAGGCTACGAGCAGTACTTC,CASSLTLTGYEQYF
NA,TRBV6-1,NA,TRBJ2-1,TGTGCCACCCACACAGTCGGAGAGCAGTTCTTC,CATHTVGEQFF
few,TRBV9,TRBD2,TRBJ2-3,TGTGCCAGCTCGAAGAGCGGGAGGAATTCACCAGATACGCAGTATTTT,CASSKSGRNSPDTQYF
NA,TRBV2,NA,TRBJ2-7,TGTGCCAGCGGACCAGGGGCAGCCTACGAGCAGTACTTC,CASGPGAAYEQYF
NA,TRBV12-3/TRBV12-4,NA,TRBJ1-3,TGTGCCAGCAGAAAGCTAACAACTATCTCTGGAAACACCATATATTTT,CASRKLTTISGNTIYF
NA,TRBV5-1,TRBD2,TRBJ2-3,TGCGCCAGCAGCTTTCTAGGACTAGCGGGAACGATCAGCACAGATACGCAGTATTTT,CASSFLGLAGTISTDTQYF
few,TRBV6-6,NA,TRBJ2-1,TGTGCCAGCAGTTACTCTAGCGGAGAGTACAATGAGCAGTTCTTC,CASSYSSGEYNEQFF
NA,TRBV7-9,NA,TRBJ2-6,TGTGCCAGCAGCCCACCCCAGGTCAGCTCTGGGGCCAACGTCCTGACTTTC,CASSPPQVSSGANVLTF
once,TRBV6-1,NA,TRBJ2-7,TGTGCCAGCAGTCGCGACAGCCTTGTTTCCCACGAGCAGTACTTC,CASSRDSLVSHEQYF
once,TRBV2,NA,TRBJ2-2,TGTGCCAGCAAACCAGGGGATACCGGGGAGCTGTTTTTT,CASKPGDTGELFF
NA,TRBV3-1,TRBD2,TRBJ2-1,TGTGCCAGCAGCCAAGACCGGCTAGCGGGGGGCAACAATGAGCAGTTCTTC,CASSQDRLAGGNNEQFF
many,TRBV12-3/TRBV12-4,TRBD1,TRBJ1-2,TGTGCCAGCAGCCTACAGGGGTGGGATGGCTACACCTTC,CASSLQGWDGYTF
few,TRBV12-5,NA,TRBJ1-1,TGTGCTAGTGCCGCGACAGGGAACACTGAAGCTTTCTTT,CASAATGNTEAFF
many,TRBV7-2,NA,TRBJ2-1,TGTGCCAGCAGCTCCGGGTGGGGCGATGAGCAGTTCTTC,CASSSGWGDEQFF
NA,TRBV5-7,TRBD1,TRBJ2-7,TGTGCCAGCAGCACCACAGGGGCCGGCGAGCAGTACTTC,CASSTTGAGEQYF
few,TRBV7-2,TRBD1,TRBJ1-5,TGTGCCAGCAGCGGTCGACAGGGAGTTGTCAATCAGCCCCAGCATTTT,CASSGRQGVVNQPQHF
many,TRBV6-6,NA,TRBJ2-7,TGTGCCAGCTCCCCAGGCGGCGGGGCCTACGAGCAGTACTTC,CASSPGGGAYEQYF
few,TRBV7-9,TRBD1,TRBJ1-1,TGTGCCAGCAGCTTACCGCGGGACAGGGGTGGCACTGAAGCTTTCTTT,CASSLPRDRGGTEAFF
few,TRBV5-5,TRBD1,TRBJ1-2,TGTGCCAGCAGAAGCCCGGGACAGGGGAACTATGGCTACACCTTC,CASRSPGQGNYGYTF
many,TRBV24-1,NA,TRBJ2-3,TGTGCCACCAGTGACCCCGGGCCCGCAAACTCAGATACGCAGTATTTT,CATSDPGPANSDTQYF
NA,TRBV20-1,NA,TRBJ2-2,TGCAGTGCTAGAGATAGGAGCGCGGGTGCGGGGGAGCTGTTTTTT,CSARDRSAGAGELFF
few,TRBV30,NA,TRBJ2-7,TGTGCCTGGACAATTGGGCCCTCCTACGAGCAGTACTTC,CAWTIGPSYEQYF
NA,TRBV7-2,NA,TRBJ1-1,TGTGCCAGCAGCCAATTCATGAACACTGAAGCTTTCTTT,CASSQFMNTEAFF
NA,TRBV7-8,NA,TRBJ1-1,TGTGCCAGCAGCGAGCCCGAACAGAAAGCTTTCTTT,CASSEPEQKAFF
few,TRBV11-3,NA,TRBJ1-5,TGTGCCAGCAGCTTAGCGGGGCGGGGTCAGCCCCAGCATTTT,CASSLAGRGQPQHF
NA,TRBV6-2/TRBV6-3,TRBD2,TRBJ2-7,TGTGCCAGCGACCTAGGACTAGCGGGGCCCTCCTACGAGCAGTACTTC,CASDLGLAGPSYEQYF
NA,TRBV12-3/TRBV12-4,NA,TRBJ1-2,TGTGCCAGCAGTTTCAGGGCAGGTCCCAGGTTAACCTATGGCTACACCTTC,CASSFRAGPRLTYGYTF
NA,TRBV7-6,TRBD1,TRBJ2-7,TGTGCCAGCAGCCCCGATCCGGGACAGGCCTACGAGCAGTACTTC,CASSPDPGQAYEQYF
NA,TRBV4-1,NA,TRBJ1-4,TGCGCCAGCAGCCATGCCCCGGACAGAAATGAAAAACTGTTTTTT,CASSHAPDRNEKLFF
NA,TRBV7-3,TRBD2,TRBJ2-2,TGTGCCAGCAGCTCGACTAGCGGGAGTATGGCCGGGGAGCTGTTTTTT,CASSSTSGSMAGELFF
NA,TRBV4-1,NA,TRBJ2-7,TGCGCCAGCAGCCAAAACATCGGCTACGAGCAGTACTTC,CASSQNIGYEQYF
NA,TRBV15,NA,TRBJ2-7,TGTGCCACCAGCAACATCGAACTAGTCAGGGGCGAGCAGTACTTC,CATSNIELVRGEQYF
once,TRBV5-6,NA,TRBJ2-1,TGTGCCAGCAGTCCTTGGGTCAGCTCCTACAATGAGCAGTTCTTC,CASSPWVSSYNEQFF
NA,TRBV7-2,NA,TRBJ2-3,TGTGCCAGCAGCTTAGGGGCTAGCCCCTGGGGCACAGATACGCAGTATTTT,CASSLGASPWGTDTQYF
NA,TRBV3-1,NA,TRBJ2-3,TGTGCCAGCAGCCAAACCCTTCTGACAGGAGTCTTAACAGATACGCAGTATTTT,CASSQTLLTGVLTDTQYF
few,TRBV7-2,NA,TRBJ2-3,TGTGCCAGCAGCTTACAGGGGTTTGATACGCAGTATTTT,CASSLQGFDTQYF
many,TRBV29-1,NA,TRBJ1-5,TGCAGCGTTGCTGAGAATAGCAATCAGCCCCAGCATTTT,CSVAENSNQPQHF
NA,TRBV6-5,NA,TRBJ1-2,TGTGCCAGCAGACTCGGACACGCCGGGGGAGGCTACACCTTC,CASRLGHAGGGYTF
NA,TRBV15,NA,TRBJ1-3,TGTGCCACCAGCAGAGATCCGGGGGGCTCTGGAAACACCATATATTTT,CATSRDPGGSGNTIYF
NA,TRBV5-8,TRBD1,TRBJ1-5,TGTGCCAGCAGCGCTGGGCAAAGGGACAGACTAAATCAGCCCCAGCATTTT,CASSAGQRDRLNQPQHF
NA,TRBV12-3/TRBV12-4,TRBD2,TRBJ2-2,TGTGCCAGCAGCCGGGGACTAGCGGGGGCCGGGGAGCTGTTTTTT,CASSRGLAGAGELFF
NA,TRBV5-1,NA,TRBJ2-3,TGCGCCAGCAGTGCGGGGACCCTGAGCACAGATACGCAGTATTTT,CASSAGTLSTDTQYF